The entry below gives a single T cell receptor (beta chain) sequence along with its context. The antigen is not known. The CDR3 covers 20 residues. The germline V gene encodes CDR1 SGHTS and CDR2 YDEGEE. Trimming took 6 bases from V and 3 from J; bases not matched to a gene: 22. This entry comes from a study of graft-versus-host responses after intestinal transplantation. About the study: Multivisceral, liver-intestinal, or isolated intestinal transplants were performed in recipients. Recipients across the board were started on anti-thymocyte globulin induction, then kept on tacrolimus and steroids for two to three years. Study observations and caveats: Early post-transplant HvG declines were associated with peak circulating GvH clone levels.

The data were produced by immunoSEQ multiplex PCR, yet TCRdb's version contains in-frame clones alone and is incomplete. The sample carries roughly 96,000 clones, 91% recorded once. Specimen: unstimulated CD8+ T cells sorted from spleen or lymph node cells, collected before intestinal transplant. The rearrangement uses TRBV5-8 and TRBJ2-7, with 12 bases matching TRBD2. The sequence derives from a human donor who received an intestinal transplant. The CDR3 sequence: CASTTRGGLATSGGYYEQYF. The CDR3 DNA is TGTGCCAGCACCACTCGGGGTGGACTCGCGACTAGCGGGGGATACTACGAGCAGTACTTC.